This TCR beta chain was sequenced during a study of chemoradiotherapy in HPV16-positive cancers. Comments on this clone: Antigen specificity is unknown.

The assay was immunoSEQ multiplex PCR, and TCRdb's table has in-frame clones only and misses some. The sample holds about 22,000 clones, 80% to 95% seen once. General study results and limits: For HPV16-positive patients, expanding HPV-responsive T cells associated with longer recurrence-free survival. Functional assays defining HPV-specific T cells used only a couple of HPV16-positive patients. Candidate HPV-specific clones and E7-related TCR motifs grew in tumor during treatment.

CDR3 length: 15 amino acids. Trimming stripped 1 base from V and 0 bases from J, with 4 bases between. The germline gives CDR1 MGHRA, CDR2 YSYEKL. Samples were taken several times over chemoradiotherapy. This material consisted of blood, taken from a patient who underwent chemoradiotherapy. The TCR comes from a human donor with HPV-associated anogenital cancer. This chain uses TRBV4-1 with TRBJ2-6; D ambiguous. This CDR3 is CASSQADSGANVLTF. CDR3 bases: TGCGCCAGCAGCCAAGCAGACTCTGGGGCCAACGTCCTGACTTTC.